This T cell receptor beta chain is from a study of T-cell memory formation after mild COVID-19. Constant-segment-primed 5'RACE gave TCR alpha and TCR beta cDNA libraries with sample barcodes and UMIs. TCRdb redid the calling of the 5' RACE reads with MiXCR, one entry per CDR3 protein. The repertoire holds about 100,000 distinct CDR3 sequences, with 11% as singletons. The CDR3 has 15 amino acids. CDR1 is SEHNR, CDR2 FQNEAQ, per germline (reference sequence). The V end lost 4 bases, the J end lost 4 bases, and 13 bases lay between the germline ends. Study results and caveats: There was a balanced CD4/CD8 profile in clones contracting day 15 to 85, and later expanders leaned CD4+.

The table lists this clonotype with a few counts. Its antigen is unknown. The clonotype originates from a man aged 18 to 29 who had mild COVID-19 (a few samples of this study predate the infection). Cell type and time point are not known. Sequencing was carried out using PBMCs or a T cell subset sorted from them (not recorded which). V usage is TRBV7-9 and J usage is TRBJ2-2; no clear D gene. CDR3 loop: CASSSTKIGTGELFF. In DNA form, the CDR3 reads TGTGCCAGCAGCTCTACCAAGATCGGCACCGGGGAGCTGTTTTTT.